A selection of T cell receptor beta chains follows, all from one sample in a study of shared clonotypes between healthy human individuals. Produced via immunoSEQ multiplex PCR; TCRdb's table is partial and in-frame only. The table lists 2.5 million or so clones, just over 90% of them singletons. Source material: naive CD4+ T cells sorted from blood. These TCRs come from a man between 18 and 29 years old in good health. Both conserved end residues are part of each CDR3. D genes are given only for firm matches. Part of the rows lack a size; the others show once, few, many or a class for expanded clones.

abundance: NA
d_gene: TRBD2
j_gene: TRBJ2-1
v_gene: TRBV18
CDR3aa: CASSPPASGYNEQFF
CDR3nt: TGTGCCAGCTCACCCCCGGCTAGCGGGTACAATGAGCAGTTCTTC

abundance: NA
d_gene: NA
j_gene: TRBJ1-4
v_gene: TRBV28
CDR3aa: CASRDEKLFF
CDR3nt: TGTGCCAGCAGGGATGAAAAACTGTTTTTT

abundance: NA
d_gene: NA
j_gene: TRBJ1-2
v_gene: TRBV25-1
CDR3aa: CASSESSYGYTF
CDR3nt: TGTGCCAGCAGTGAGTCCAGCTATGGCTACACCTTC

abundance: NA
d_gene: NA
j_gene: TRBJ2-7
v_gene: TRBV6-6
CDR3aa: CASSYGTASGEQYF
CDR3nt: TGTGCCAGCAGTTACGGGACCGCGAGCGGCGAGCAGTACTTC

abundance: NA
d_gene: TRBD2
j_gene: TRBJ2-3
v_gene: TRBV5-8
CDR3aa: CASSLGAGGQDTQYF
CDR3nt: TGTGCCAGCAGCTTGGGAGCGGGGGGGCAAGATACGCAGTATTTT

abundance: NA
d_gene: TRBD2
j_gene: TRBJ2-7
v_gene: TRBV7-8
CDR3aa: CASSLQFSGRAGEQYF
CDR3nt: TGTGCCAGCAGCTTACAGTTTAGCGGGAGGGCGGGTGAGCAGTACTTC

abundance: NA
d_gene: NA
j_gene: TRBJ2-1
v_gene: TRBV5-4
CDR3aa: CASSLEAGAREQFF
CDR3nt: TGTGCCAGCAGCTTGGAGGCTGGCGCCCGTGAGCAGTTCTTC

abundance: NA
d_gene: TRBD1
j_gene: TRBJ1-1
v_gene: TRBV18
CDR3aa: CASSPGQGWEAFF
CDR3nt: TGTGCCAGCTCACCAGGACAGGGTTGGGAAGCTTTCTTT

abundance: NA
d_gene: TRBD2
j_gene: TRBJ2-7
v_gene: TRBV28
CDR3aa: CASRLGLDEQYF
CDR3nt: TGTGCCAGCAGACTTGGACTAGACGAGCAGTACTTC

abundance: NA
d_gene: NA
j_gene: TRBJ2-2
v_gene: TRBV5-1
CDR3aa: CASTFGTANTGELFF
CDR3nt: TGCGCCAGCACCTTCGGGACGGCGAACACCGGGGAGCTGTTTTTT

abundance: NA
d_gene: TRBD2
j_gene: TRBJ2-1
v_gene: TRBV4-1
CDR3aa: CASSPRTSGSSNEQFF
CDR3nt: TGCGCCAGCAGCCCCCGTACTAGCGGGAGTTCGAATGAGCAGTTCTTC

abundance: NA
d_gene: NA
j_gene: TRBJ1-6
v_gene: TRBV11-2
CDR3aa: CASSLVSVGSFNSPLHF
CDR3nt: TGTGCCAGCAGCTTAGTATCGGTGGGCAGCTTTAATTCACCCCTCCACTTT

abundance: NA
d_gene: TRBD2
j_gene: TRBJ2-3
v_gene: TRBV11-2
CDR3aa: CASSSGTSGRYPDTQYF
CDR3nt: TGTGCCAGCAGCTCCGGGACTAGCGGGAGGTACCCAGATACGCAGTATTTT

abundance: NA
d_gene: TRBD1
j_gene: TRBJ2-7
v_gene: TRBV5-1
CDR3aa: CASSLPGQVDEQYF
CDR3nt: TGCGCCAGCAGCCTCCCGGGACAGGTAGACGAGCAGTACTTC

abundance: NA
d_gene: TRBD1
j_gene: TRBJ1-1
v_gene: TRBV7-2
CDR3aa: CASSLEGATEAFF
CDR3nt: TGTGCCAGCAGCTTAGAGGGGGCCACTGAAGCTTTCTTT

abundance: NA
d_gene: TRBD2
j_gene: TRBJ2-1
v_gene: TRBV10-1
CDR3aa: CASSELGLAGYNEQFF
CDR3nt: TGCGCCAGCAGTGAATTAGGGCTAGCGGGGTACAATGAGCAGTTCTTC

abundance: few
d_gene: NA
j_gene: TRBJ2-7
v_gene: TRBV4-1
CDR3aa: CASSPSRDLFSYEQYF
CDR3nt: TGCGCCAGCAGCCCATCCCGGGACCTTTTCTCCTACGAGCAGTACTTC

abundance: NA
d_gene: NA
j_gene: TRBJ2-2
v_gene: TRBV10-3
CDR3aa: CAIRAGNTGELFF
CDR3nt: TGTGCCATCAGGGCGGGGAACACCGGGGAGCTGTTTTTT

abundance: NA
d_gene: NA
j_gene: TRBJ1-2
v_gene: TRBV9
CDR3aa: CASSVAETAIYGYTF
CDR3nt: TGTGCCAGCAGCGTAGCCGAGACAGCGATCTATGGCTACACCTTC

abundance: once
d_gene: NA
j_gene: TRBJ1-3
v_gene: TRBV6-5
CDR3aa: CASSYSLRAGNTIYF
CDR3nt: TGTGCCAGCAGTTACTCCCTCAGGGCTGGAAACACCATATATTTT

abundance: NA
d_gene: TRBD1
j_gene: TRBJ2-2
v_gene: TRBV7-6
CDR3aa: CASSSRQGETGELFF
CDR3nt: TGTGCCAGCAGCTCAAGACAGGGGGAAACCGGGGAGCTGTTTTTT

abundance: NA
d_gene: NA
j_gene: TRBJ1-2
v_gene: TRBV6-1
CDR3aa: CASSGGSRNNYGYTF
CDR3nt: TGTGCCAGCAGTGGGGGGAGCAGGAATAACTATGGCTACACCTTC

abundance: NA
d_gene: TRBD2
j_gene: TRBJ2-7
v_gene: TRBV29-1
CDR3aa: CSVEGTSGSSEQYF
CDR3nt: TGCAGCGTTGAAGGGACTAGCGGGAGTAGCGAGCAGTACTTC

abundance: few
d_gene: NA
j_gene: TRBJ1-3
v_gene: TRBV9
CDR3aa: CASSETGSGNTIYF
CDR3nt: TGTGCCAGCAGCGAGACAGGCTCTGGAAACACCATATATTTT